Below, one T cell receptor beta chain is given with its context. These data are taken from a study of T cells after yellow fever vaccination. Germline V gives CDR1 LGHNA, CDR2 YSLEER. The V end lost 0 bases, the J end lost 8 bases, and 13 bases lay between the germline ends. The CDR3 has 14 amino acids. Template switching with 5'RACE generated the TCR cDNA and added a universal primer site and UMIs. One entry per CDR3 protein results from TCRdb running MiXCR on the 5' RACE reads. This table holds around 610,000 distinct CDR3 sequences, approximately 13% found once. This rearrangement joins TRBV4-3 to TRBJ1-2; possibly TRBD1 for D (5 bases). This clonotype was obtained from a man younger than 40 who received the YFV17D yellow fever vaccine. This specimen was PBMCs, taken on the day of the yellow fever booster vaccination. The CDR3 protein is CASSQESREKGYTF. The DNA for the CDR3 is TGCGCCAGCAGCCAAGAAAGCAGGGAGAAGGGCTACACCTTC.